The clone carrying this TCR beta chain was observed at least ten times. Its antigen is unidentified. This specimen belongs to a study of T cells in Graves' hyperthyroidism and ophthalmopathy. In the study overall: Peripheral blood specimens were obtained at initial diagnosis, prior to any treatment. Study findings and constraints: Prediction of ophthalmopathy progression came a median 6.5 months pre-onset. Classification by a 13 V-J model distinguished ophthalmopathy from stable hyperthyroidism.

V shed 2 bases and J 7 bases; nucleotides not matched to a gene: 11. The length of the CDR3 is 16 residues. Germline V gene sequence: CDR1 MDHEN, CDR2 SYDVKM. Researchers took RNA transcripts and amplified the TCR beta CDR3 regions from them. TCR CDR3 underwent first-round RT-PCR with the HTBI primer set. TCRdb processed the multiplex PCR reads anew with MiXCR; each CDR3 protein has one entry. The table lists approximately 330,000 distinct CDR3 sequences, roughly 20% of them singletons. This TCR was sampled from a woman between 45 and 60 years old with Graves' hyperthyroidism. The sample was blood. V gene TRBV28 combines with J gene TRBJ1-2; 9 bases match TRBD1. CDR3 in amino acids: CASSLTPGQGHRGYTF. The CDR3 DNA follows: TGTGCCAGCAGTTTAACCCCCGGACAGGGGCATCGTGGCTACACCTTC.